This TCR beta chain was captured by sequencing in a study of OX40 agonist ivuxolimab in advanced cancers. Regarding the complete study: The costimulatory receptor OX40 (CD134) was targeted by ivuxolimab, a fully human IgG2 agonistic monoclonal antibody. A male proportion of 70% to 90% and a mean age of 60 years, ranging from 23 to 79, were recorded for the dose-escalation cohort. Of the 50 to 55 dose-escalation patients, hepatocellular carcinoma was present in around 19, melanoma in roughly 15, renal cell carcinoma in 9 and head and neck cancer in 9. Three dose-escalation patients achieved partial responses, one with hepatocellular carcinoma and two with cutaneous melanoma. Patients were allowed to have had prior anti-PD-1, anti-PD-L1 or anti-CTLA-4 therapy, and 40% to 45% of the dose-escalation patients had been treated with checkpoint inhibitors. Peripheral TCRbeta sequencing was intended to test whether TCR sequence diversity was altered and clonal T-cell expansion was caused by ivuxolimab. The paper reports the monotherapy dose-escalation portion (N ≈ 50 patients) of the phase I ivuxolimab trial. Intravenous ivuxolimab was administered to patients every 2 weeks at six dose levels: 0.01, 0.1, 0.3, 1.5, 3 and 10 mg/kg.

Genomic DNA was isolated from the sorted cells so that the TCRbeta CDR3 region could be sequenced. TCRbeta CDR3 regions were sequenced using the immunoSEQ Assay. The table was pulled from immuneACCESS by TCRdb, which kept in-frame rearrangements only. Such tables lose some clones; where checked, under half of the loss comes from unresolved V genes, and the rest has no known cause. The table for this sample lists about 68,000 clones; 75% to 95% of them were counted only once. The ten largest clones take up roughly 1% of the sample. Notes on this clone: There is no known antigen for this receptor. The input lacks base qualities; no much larger clone sits a single base away.

The research as a whole found: Low levels of normalized T-cell clonal expansion were also seen in some patients who did not respond. Antigen specificity was not determined for the clonally expanded peripheral T cells. In partial responders in the 0.1-3.0 mg/kg groups, normalized peripheral clonal expansion was found to be among the lowest, especially among CD8+ T cells. Clonal expansion of both CD4+ and CD8+ blood T cells was observed from baseline to week 6 at doses 0.1 to 3.0 mg/kg. After ivuxolimab, more expanded clones were found on average in CD8+ T cells than in CD4+ T cells.

Patients with a history of autoimmune disease or receiving systemic immunosuppression were excluded from the trial. Peripheral blood for TCR sequencing was collected from all dose cohorts at baseline, on cycle 4 day 1, and on cycle 7 day 1. Samples came from an open-label, multicenter, first-in-human phase I dose-escalation trial of ivuxolimab. Adults with locally advanced or metastatic melanoma, renal cell, hepatocellular, or head and neck squamous cell carcinoma were enrolled in the trial. Before TCR sequencing, CD4+ T cells and CD8+ T cells were sorted from peripheral blood as separate populations. The CDR3 holds 14 amino acids from the cysteine to the phenylalanine. Just the 42-base CDR3 DNA is kept, in frame starting at base 1. The germline V gene encodes CDR1 GTSNPN and CDR2 SVGIG (reference sequence). Trimming at the junction amounts to 3 bases on V and 0 bases on J, and the germline ends lie 11 bases apart.

Sequenced material: CD4+ or CD8+ T cells sorted from blood, taken in a trial of the OX40 agonist ivuxolimab. This TCR was sampled from an adult with an advanced solid tumor such as melanoma, head and neck, liver or kidney cancer. The V and J genes are TRBV30 and TRBJ1-2, with TRBD1 as a weak D call on 5 bases. The CDR3: CAWRGDRTNYGYTF. The bases read TGTGCCTGGAGAGGGGACCGGACTAACTATGGCTACACCTTC. With the portions outside the CDR3 filled from the reference TRBV30 and TRBJ1-2 genes, the complete variable region becomes SQTIHQWPATLVQPVGSPLSLECTVEGTSNPNLYWYRQAAGRGLQLLFYSVGIGQISSEVPQNLSASRPQDRQFILSSKKLLLSDSGFYLCAWRGDRTNYGYTFGSGTRLTVV.